This T cell receptor (beta chain) was observed in a study of OX40 agonist ivuxolimab in advanced cancers. Study observations and caveats: Several nonresponders also turned out to have low normalized T-cell clonal expansion.

A word on this clone: The antigen is undetermined.

The V end lost 4 bases, the J end lost 6 bases, and 10 bases lay between the germline ends. CDR3 length equals 12 residues. CDR1 and CDR2 from the germline V gene are SGHTA and FQGNSA. Produced via immunoSEQ multiplex PCR; TCRdb's table is partial and in-frame only. In the table there are about 83,000 clones, about 88% of which are singletons. The sequences come from CD4+ or CD8+ T cells sorted from blood, collected in a trial of the OX40 agonist ivuxolimab. The receptor was derived from an adult with an advanced solid tumor such as melanoma, head and neck, liver or kidney cancer. The rearrangement uses TRBV7-2 and TRBJ2-7, with D uncertain. Here the CDR3 DNA reads TGTGCCAGCAGCTATTCTAGTACCGAGCAGTACTTC. Protein: CASSYSSTEQYF. Full variable domain (rest looked up from reference TRBV7-2 and TRBJ2-7): GAGVSQSPSNKVTEKGKDVELRCDPISGHTALYWYRQSLGQGLEFLIYFQGNSAPDKSGLPSDRFSAERTGGSVSTLTIQRTQQEDSAVYLCASSYSSTEQYFGPGTRLTVT.